The 11 T cell receptor beta chains below come from one sample, sequenced in a study of human T cells and chemical hapten exposure. This sample's time point: pre-sensitization, week 0. Described treatment: therapeutic diphenylcyclopropenone sensitization with weekly scalp DPC. TCRdb re-analysed the RACE reads in MiXCR, keeping a single row per CDR3 protein. Of a few hundred thousand distinct CDR3 sequences in the sample, around 5% were seen once. The source was whole blood, collected in connection with sensitization to the hapten diphenylcyclopropenone (DPC). These receptors originate from a woman younger than 30 with alopecia areata. Some clones in this sample may be carry-over from other donors' samples.

The sample holds many counts of this clonotype. CDR3 loop: CASSLVGMNTEAFF. Written as DNA, the CDR3 is TGTGCCAGCAGCTTAGTAGGGATGAACACTGAAGCTTTCTTT. The V gene is TRBV7-2, the J gene TRBJ1-1; no clear D. V was cut by 1 base and J by 0 bases, with 6 bases left in between. From germline, CDR1 is SGHTA and CDR2 FQGNSA. There are 14 residues in the CDR3.

The J gene is TRBJ2-2, the V gene TRBV7-3; 9 bases align to TRBD2. Trimming at V came to 5 bases and at J to 2 bases, leaving 6 bases not matched to a gene. In germline, CDR1 is SGHTA, CDR2 FQGTGA. The length of the CDR3 is 16 residues. CDR3 sequence (DNA): TGTGCCAGCAGCCCGAGCGGGGGGCCTAACACCGGGGAGCTGTTTTTT. Translation: CASSPSGGPNTGELFF.

This clonotype showed up many times. The rearrangement uses TRBV7-2 and TRBJ1-5, with no clear D. This CDR3 contains 14 residues. V was pared by 5 bases and J by 4 bases, with 12 bases between. Germline V gives CDR1 SGHTA, CDR2 FQGNSA. The CDR3 DNA reads as TGTGCCAGCAGCACAAGTGGGGTAAATCAGCCCCAGCATTTT. This gives the protein CASSTSGVNQPQHF.

This clonotype was seen more than once but under ten times. V gene TRBV5-4 combines with J gene TRBJ2-2, with 11 bases identical to TRBD1. The CDR3 has 15 residues. Germline V gene data show CDR1 as SGHNT and CDR2 as YYREEE (reference sequence). J lost 5 bases, V lost 5 bases, and 5 bases had no gene match. Written as DNA, the CDR3 is TGTGCCAGCAGAGAGGGACAGGGGGTAACCGGGGAGCTGTTTTTT. This codes for CASREGQGVTGELFF. The full variable domain, its missing parts supplied by reference TRBV5-4 and TRBJ2-2, is ETGVTQSPTHLIKTRGQQVTLRCSSQSGHNTVSWYQQALGQGPQFIFQYYREEENGRGNFPPRFSGLQFPNYSSELNVNALELDDSALYLCASREGQGVTGELFFGEGSRLTVL.

This chain joins TRBV6-5 and TRBJ2-3; TRBD2 agrees at 8 bases. The V segment lost 6 bases and the J segment 4 bases; nucleotides outside the gene matches: 9. The CDR3 extends over 15 amino acids. Per the germline V gene, CDR1 is MNHEY and CDR2 is SVGAGI. The DNA of the CDR3 is TGTGCCAGCAGAGACGTACGGGGGGGGTCAGATACGCAGTATTTT. Residues: CASRDVRGGSDTQYF.

Ten or more counts support this clonotype. The V and J genes are TRBV12-3 or TRBV12-4 and TRBJ1-6; the match to TRBD1 covers 11 bases. The V segment lost 3 bases and the J segment 7 bases; nucleotides outside the gene matches: 2. The CDR3 is 15 amino acids. In DNA form, the CDR3 reads TGTGCCAGCAGTTTTGGGACAGGGGGGAATTCACCCCTCCACTTT. This codes for CASSFGTGGNSPLHF.

This clonotype has at least ten counts. The chain recombines TRBV7-2 with TRBJ1-4; 7 positions agree with TRBD1. From germline, CDR1 is SGHTA and CDR2 FQGNSA. V lost 1 base, J lost 8 bases, and 10 bases stayed unmatched. This CDR3 spans 16 amino acids. The DNA for the CDR3 is TGTGCCAGCAGCTTAGTGACATGGGACAGTGCCGAAAAACTGTTTTTT. Translation gives CASSLVTWDSAEKLFF.

This clonotype was detected ten times or more. V gene TRBV27 combines with J gene TRBJ1-6, with 7 bases fitting TRBD1. After removal of 3 bases from V and 7 bases from J, the junction contained 3 bases not matched to a gene. CDR1 and CDR2 from the germline V gene are MNHEY and SMNVEV (reference sequence). The CDR3 has 14 residues. Here the CDR3 DNA reads TGTGCCAGCAGTTTTGACAGGGTCAATTCACCCCTCCACTTT. Amino acid sequence: CASSFDRVNSPLHF.

This clonotype has just a few counts. The V call is TRBV7-3, the J call TRBJ2-2, with D perhaps TRBD1 (6 bases). This CDR3 region has 17 residues. Between the trimmed V and J ends, which lost 5 bases and 2 bases, there was a span of 18 bases. Germline loops: CDR1 SGHTA, CDR2 FQGTGA. CDR3 nucleotide sequence: TGTGCCAGCAGCCGACCTACTCAGGGGTCCAACACCGGGGAGCTGTTTTTT. Its translation: CASSRPTQGSNTGELFF.

In its sample, this clonotype was seen many times. This rearrangement joins TRBV11-2 to TRBJ1-1; TRBD1 aligns across 9 bases. CDR1 is SGHAT, CDR2 FQNNGV, per germline. This CDR3 is built from 16 residues. J gave up 4 bases and V 5 bases, and 11 bases lay outside the gene matches. Written as DNA, the CDR3 is TGTGCCAGCAGCCCACCCGGGACAGGGCCCCCCACTGAAGCTTTCTTT. The encoded protein is CASSPPGTGPPTEAFF.

This clonotype appeared a few times. The chain joins TRBV9 to TRBJ1-5, with a weak D call TRBD1 (5 bases). Trimming took 5 bases from V and 4 from J, leaving 13 bases between them. The CDR3 consists of 14 residues. The germline gives CDR1 SGDLS, CDR2 YYNGEE. CDR3 in amino acids: CASSGDGENQPQHF. The CDR3 coding sequence is TGTGCCAGCAGTGGGGACGGGGAGAATCAGCCCCAGCATTTT.